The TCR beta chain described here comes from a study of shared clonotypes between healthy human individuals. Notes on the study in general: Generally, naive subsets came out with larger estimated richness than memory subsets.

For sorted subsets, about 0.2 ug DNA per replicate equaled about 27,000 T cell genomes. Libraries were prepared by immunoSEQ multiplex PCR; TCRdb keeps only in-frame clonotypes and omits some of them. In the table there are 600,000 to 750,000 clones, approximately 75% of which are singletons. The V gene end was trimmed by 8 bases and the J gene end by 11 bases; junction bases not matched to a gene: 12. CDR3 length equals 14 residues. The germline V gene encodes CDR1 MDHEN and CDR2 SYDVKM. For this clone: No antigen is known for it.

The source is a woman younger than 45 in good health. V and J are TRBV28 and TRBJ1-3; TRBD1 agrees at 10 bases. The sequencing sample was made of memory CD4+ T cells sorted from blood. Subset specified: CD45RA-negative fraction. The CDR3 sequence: CASVPGQGLYAIYF. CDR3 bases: TGTGCCAGCGTGCCGGGACAGGGGTTGTACGCCATATATTTT.